A single sample is the source of the 17 T cell receptor beta chains below, sequenced in a study of shared clonotypes between healthy human individuals. TCRdb's copy holds only in-frame clones and misses some; the assay was immunoSEQ multiplex PCR. This sample has roughly 2 million clones, with approximately 94% found just once. The sample comprised naive CD4+ T cells sorted from blood. The subset here: CD45RA+ positively selected. These receptors came from a man in his late teens or twenties in good health.

The chain is built from TRBV7-3 and TRBJ2-1; 8 bases fit TRBD1. CDR3 length: 12 residues. Unmatched junction bases numbered 4, after V lost 8 bases and J lost 7 bases. Looked up from germline, CDR1 is SGHTA and CDR2 is FQGTGA. For the CDR3, the DNA is TGTGCCAGCTCCCAGGGGGCGAATGAGCAGTTCTTC. Its protein is CASSQGANEQFF.

About this clone itself: This sample also contains other DNA sequences that code for the same CDR3. This chain connects TRBV5-1 to TRBJ2-3; D gene unclear. The CDR3 has 13 amino acids. CDR1 and CDR2 (germline): SGHRS, YFSETQ. Trimming cost V 4 bases and J 5 bases, with 11 bases left between them. The CDR3 sequence: CASSLGWGDTQYF. The CDR3 DNA follows: TGCGCCAGCAGCCTGGGCTGGGGAGATACGCAGTATTTT. Supplemented by reference TRBV5-1 and TRBJ2-3, the full variable domain reads KAGVTQTPRYLIKTRGQQVTLSCSPISGHRSVSWYQQTPGQGLQFLFEYFSETQRNKGNFPGRFSGRQFSNSRSEMNVSTLELGDSALYLCASSLGWGDTQYFGPGTRLTVL.

The gene calls are TRBV7-9 and TRBJ1-1; D may be TRBD1 (6 bases). Germline CDR1 is SEHNR and CDR2 is FQNEAQ (reference sequence). This CDR3 is 14 amino acids long. Between the trimmed V and J ends, which lost 1 base and 5 bases, there was a span of 11 bases. CDR3: CASSLEGGTTEAFF. The CDR3 DNA reads TGTGCCAGCAGCTTAGAGGGGGGAACGACTGAAGCTTTCTTT. Variable domain in full (rest from reference TRBV7-9 and TRBJ1-1): DTGVSQNPRHKITKRGQNVTFRCDPISEHNRLYWYRQTLGQGPEFLTYFQNEAQLEKSRLLSDRFSAERPKGSFSTLEIQRTEQGDSAMYLCASSLEGGTTEAFFGQGTRLTVV.

CDR3 loop: CASQETGYYGYTF. The CDR3 coding sequence is TGTGCCAGCCAAGAGACAGGGTACTATGGCTACACCTTC. The chain employs TRBV19 and TRBJ1-2, with TRBD1 matching 7 bases. The CDR3 consists of 13 residues. The germline V gene has CDR1 LNHDA and CDR2 SQIVND (reference sequence). The trim removed 9 bases at V and 3 bases at J, leaving 7 bases unmatched.

The chain couples TRBV30 to TRBJ2-2; possible D gene TRBD1, 6 bases. The CDR3 totals 13 residues. Trimming removed 2 bases at V and 4 bases at J, with 8 bases between. Germline CDR1 GTSNPN, CDR2 SVGIG (reference sequence). The CDR3 DNA is TGTGCCTGGAGTCTAGGGGGCACCGGGGAGCTGTTTTTT. It yields the protein CAWSLGGTGELFF.

V usage is TRBV2 and J usage is TRBJ2-3; the match to TRBD2 covers 7 bases. The CDR3 extends over 16 amino acids. Germline V lookup: CDR1 SNHLY, CDR2 FYNNEI. Trimming at V came to 0 bases and at J to 0 bases, leaving 3 bases not matched to a gene. The CDR3 here is CASSEAAGRSTDTQYF. In nucleotides, the CDR3 is TGTGCCAGCAGTGAAGCGGCCGGGAGGAGCACAGATACGCAGTATTTT. The full variable domain, its missing parts supplied by reference TRBV2 and TRBJ2-3, is EPEVTQTPSHQVTQMGQEVILRCVPISNHLYFYWYRQILGQKVEFLVSFYNNEISEKSEIFDDQFSVERPDGSNFTLKIRSTKLEDSAMYFCASSEAAGRSTDTQYFGPGTRLTVL.

The rearrangement joins TRBV28 to TRBJ2-1; tentative D call: TRBD1 (5 bases). CDR1 is MDHEN and CDR2 is SYDVKM in the germline V gene. The CDR3 is made up of 14 amino acids. The V end lost 6 bases, the J end lost 10 bases, and 19 bases lay between the germline ends. Written as DNA, the CDR3 is TGTGCCAGCAGCCCCACGACAGAGAGCAGGGAGCAGTTCTTC. Amino acid sequence: CASSPTTESREQFF. The whole variable domain, remainder taken from reference TRBV28 and TRBJ2-1, is DVKVTQSSRYLVKRTGEKVFLECVQDMDHENMFWYRQDPGLGLRLIYFSYDVKMKEKGDIPEGYSVSREKKERFSLILESASTNQTSMYLCASSPTTESREQFFGPGTRLTVL.

The rearrangement joins TRBV4-3 to TRBJ1-2, with D maybe TRBD1 (5 bases). Per germline, CDR1 LGHNA and CDR2 YSLEER. CDR3 size: 16 residues. Trimming removed 0 bases at V and 13 bases at J, with 24 bases between. The CDR3 region is CASSQEEVGRADVGTF. The CDR3 nucleotides are TGCGCCAGCAGCCAAGAGGAGGTGGGCAGGGCGGATGTAGGCACCTTC.

The V and J genes are TRBV5-5 and TRBJ2-3; D remains ambiguous. This CDR3 has 13 amino acids. Germline V gene lookup returns CDR1 SGHKS and CDR2 YYEKEE (reference sequence). Trimming cost V 0 bases and J 4 bases, with 6 bases left between them. The CDR3 DNA is TGTGCCAGCAGCTTGGGTATCCCAGATACGCAGTATTTT. It translates to CASSLGIPDTQYF.

The V and J genes are TRBV28 and TRBJ1-5; no definite D call. The CDR3 runs to 12 residues. The V gene's germline CDR1 is MDHEN and CDR2 SYDVKM. With 8 bases removed from V and 7 bases from J, the gap between germline ends came to 12 bases. This chain's CDR3 is CASGDTSQPQHF. As DNA, the CDR3 is TGTGCCAGCGGGGATACTTCACAGCCCCAGCATTTT.

The chain employs TRBV5-4 and TRBJ2-6; D gene unclear. Germline CDR1 is SGHNT and CDR2 is YYREEE (reference sequence). The V and J ends lost 9 bases and 4 bases respectively, with 11 bases between them. The length of the CDR3 is 13 residues. For the CDR3, the DNA is TGTGCCACCCAATTGATAGGGGCCAACGTCCTGACTTTC. It translates to CATQLIGANVLTF.

The chain recombines TRBV5-1 with TRBJ2-4; 7 nucleotides agree with TRBD2. The CDR3 is 16 residues long. V lost 4 bases, J lost 2 bases, and 9 bases stayed unmatched. Germline CDR1 reads SGHRS; CDR2 reads YFSETQ. The CDR3, as DNA: TGCGCCAGCAGCCCCGCGGGGGACCTCACCAAAAACATTCAGTACTTC. Its translation: CASSPAGDLTKNIQYF.

This sequence joins TRBV10-3 and TRBJ2-5; D possibly corresponds to TRBD1 (6 bases). Germline CDR1 and CDR2: ENHRY and SYGVKD. The ends were cut back, 10 bases at V and 9 bases at J, with 18 bases in the middle. The CDR3 contains 12 residues. The CDR3 sequence is CASRDHPGAQYF. CDR3 sequence (DNA): TGTGCCAGCCGGGACCACCCAGGGGCCCAGTACTTC.

This clone was seen only once. V gene TRBV6-6 combines with J gene TRBJ2-1, with D perhaps given as TRBD1 or TRBD2 (5 bases each). The CDR3 runs 16 residues. CDR1 MNHNY and CDR2 SVGAGI come from the germline V gene (reference sequence). V was cut by 4 bases and J by 4 bases, with 17 bases left in between. CDR3 sequence: CASSFPGLGEYNEQFF. CDR3 sequence (DNA): TGTGCCAGCAGTTTCCCGGGGTTGGGGGAGTACAATGAGCAGTTCTTC.

The chain couples TRBV5-1 to TRBJ2-7, with D perhaps TRBD1 (6 bases). The CDR3 runs 14 residues. Germline CDR1 reads SGHRS; CDR2 reads YFSETQ. Trimming took off 4 bases at V and 3 bases at J, with 14 bases between the two ends. The CDR3, as DNA: TGCGCCAGCAGCAGCGTGGGGGCCCACTACGAGCAGTACTTC. Translated: CASSSVGAHYEQYF.

The chain couples TRBV6-1 to TRBJ1-2; D is unresolved. The V and J ends lost 2 bases and 3 bases respectively, with 16 bases between them. The CDR3 length is 16 residues. Per germline, CDR1 MNHNS and CDR2 SASEGT. The DNA for the CDR3 is TGTGCCAGCAGTGAACCACTCCTGTCTGAAGACTATGGCTACACCTTC. Encoded protein: CASSEPLLSEDYGYTF.

J is TRBJ1-4 and V is TRBV16; no clear D. Germline CDR1 is KGHSY and CDR2 is FQNENV. V dropped 4 bases and J dropped 0 bases, with 6 bases sitting between them. The CDR3 totals 14 residues. CDR3 sequence (DNA): TGTGCCAGCAGCCGAAGTTCAACTAATGAAAAACTGTTTTTT. It is translated as CASSRSSTNEKLFF. Looking up the rest from reference TRBV16 and TRBJ1-4 gives the full variable domain: GEEVAQTPKHLVRGEGQKAKLYCAPIKGHSYVFWYQQVLKNEFKFLISFQNENVFDETGMPKERFSAKCLPNSPCSLEIQATKLEDSAVYFCASSRSSTNEKLFFGSGTQLSVL.